Presented here are 30 T cell receptor beta chains from one specimen sequenced in a study of glioma-infiltrating T cells after dendritic cell vaccination. Clones were read by immunoSEQ multiplex PCR, and TCRdb kept only the in-frame ones, dropping some. The data show 95,000 or so clones, about 83% seen once. Specimen: blood, collected before dendritic cell vaccination. The receptors shown here come from a human donor with glioblastoma.

CDR3 coding DNA: TGTGCCAGCAGCCGGGGGGACAGGGGGATATACGAGCAGTACTTC. Translation gives CASSRGDRGIYEQYF. This sequence joins TRBV7-2 and TRBJ2-7; 11 bases line up with TRBD1. V lost 5 bases to trimming and J lost 4 bases; unmatched junction nucleotides: 7. Germline V gives CDR1 SGHTA, CDR2 FQGNSA. The CDR3 is 15 residues long.

This chain connects TRBV9 to TRBJ2-7; 9 bases agree with TRBD2. With V trimmed by 6 bases and J by 5 bases, 9 bases remained unmatched. In germline, CDR1 is SGDLS, CDR2 YYNGEE. The CDR3 has 14 amino acids. DNA for the CDR3: TGTGCCAGCACTCCGGGACTAGCTATCAACGAGCAGTACTTC. It yields the protein CASTPGLAINEQYF. Variable domain in full (rest from reference TRBV9 and TRBJ2-7): DSGVTQTPKHLITATGQRVTLRCSPRSGDLSVYWYQQSLDQGLQFLIQYYNGEERAKGNILERFSAQQFPDLHSELNLSSLELGDSALYFCASTPGLAINEQYFGPGTRLTVT.

CDR3 amino acids: CASSLSSVSGEQFF. CDR3 bases: TGTGCCAGCAGTTTATCGTCGGTTTCGGGTGAGCAGTTCTTC. The chain uses TRBV27 and TRBJ2-1; D not certain. Trimming took 0 bases from V and 9 from J, leaving 12 bases between them. In germline, CDR1 is MNHEY, CDR2 SMNVEV (reference sequence). There are 14 residues in the CDR3.

This chain joins TRBV15 and TRBJ2-2; 8 nucleotides line up with TRBD2. Germline V gene data show CDR1 as LNHNV and CDR2 as YYDKDF (reference sequence). Trimming cost V 3 bases and J 0 bases; bases outside gene matches: 6. The CDR3 has 17 residues. This CDR3 reads CATSSHRGLANTGELFF. The DNA of the CDR3 is TGTGCCACCAGCAGCCATCGGGGACTAGCGAACACCGGGGAGCTGTTTTTT. The variable domain in full, with the rest retrieved from reference TRBV15 and TRBJ2-2, is DAMVIQNPRYQVTQFGKPVTLSCSQTLNHNVMYWYQQKSSQAPKLLFHYYDKDFNNEADTPDNFQSRRPNTSFCFLDIRSPGLGDTAMYLCATSSHRGLANTGELFFGEGSRLTVL.

This chain connects TRBV13 to TRBJ2-3; TRBD2 might be the D (5 bases). This CDR3 is built from 16 residues. The germline V and J ends were trimmed by 0 bases and 4 bases, with 14 bases remaining between them. Germline assignment: CDR1 PRHDT and CDR2 FYEKMQ (reference sequence). The CDR3 spells CASSLGSGSLADTQYF. The CDR3 region has the DNA TGTGCCAGCAGCTTAGGGTCTGGGAGTTTGGCAGATACGCAGTATTTT.

This rearrangement joins TRBV14 to TRBJ2-2; TRBD2 agrees at 11 bases. CDR3 size: 17 residues. The germline CDR1 and CDR2 sequences are SGHDN and FVKESK. The ends lost 2 bases at V and 5 bases at J; junction bases unmatched: 7. In nucleotides, the CDR3 is TGTGCCAGCAGCCAATCTAGCGGGAGGTCCCGGACCGGGGAGCTGTTTTTT. Protein: CASSQSSGRSRTGELFF.

CDR3 sequence (DNA): TGTGCCAGCAGCTTAGGGCCGACAGGCCTCTCTGGAAACACCATATATTTT. Its translation is CASSLGPTGLSGNTIYF. V is TRBV11-3 and J is TRBJ1-3; TRBD1 is a possible D gene (6 bases). Germline CDR1 SGHNT, CDR2 YENEEA. V gave up 1 base and J gave up 0 bases, with 13 bases separating them. The CDR3 length is 17 residues. The whole variable domain, filled in from reference TRBV11-3 and TRBJ1-3, reads EAGVVQSPRYKIIEKKQPVAFWCNPISGHNTLYWYLQNLGQGPELLIRYENEEAVDDSQLPKDRFSAERLKGVDSTLKIQPAELGDSAVYLCASSLGPTGLSGNTIYFGEGSWLTVV.

The chain employs TRBV7-8 and TRBJ1-5; TRBD1 is a possible D gene (5 bases). Trimming stripped 1 base from V and 4 bases from J, with 11 bases between. Germline V CDR1 and CDR2: SGHVS, FQNEAQ. This CDR3 has 15 amino acids. The CDR3 DNA reads TGTGCCAGCAGCTTAGGGGCAGACAGAAATCAGCCCCAGCATTTT. It codes for CASSLGADRNQPQHF. The full variable domain, completed using reference TRBV7-8 and TRBJ1-5, is GAGVSQSPRYKVAKRGQDVALRCDPISGHVSLFWYQQALGQGPEFLTYFQNEAQLDKSGLPSDRFFAERPEGSVSTLKIQRTQQEDSAVYLCASSLGADRNQPQHFGDGTRLSIL.

The chain is built from TRBV7-8 and TRBJ2-3, with TRBD2 identical over 14 bases. The CDR3 covers 16 residues. The J segment lost 8 bases and the V segment lost 5 bases, leaving 9 bases of the junction unmatched. Germline V gene sequence: CDR1 SGHVS, CDR2 FQNEAQ. The CDR3 nucleotides are TGTGCCAGCAGCCTGACTAGCGGGGGGGCGGTTGGTACGCAGTATTTT. Protein product: CASSLTSGGAVGTQYF.

The chain joins TRBV11-3 to TRBJ2-5; no firm D call. Between the trimmed V and J ends, which lost 0 bases and 4 bases, there was a span of 12 bases. Germline lookup yields CDR1 SGHNT and CDR2 YENEEA. The CDR3 runs to 15 residues. The CDR3 nucleotides read TGTGCCAGCAGCTTAGATGCGGATATGGGAGAGACCCAGTACTTC. Translating gives CASSLDADMGETQYF.

The sample holds a few counts of this clone. The chain links TRBV4-1 to TRBJ2-7; weak D call: TRBD1 (5 bases). Trimming removed 0 bases at V and 2 bases at J, with 11 bases between. The CDR3 runs to 15 residues. The germline V gene encodes CDR1 MGHRA and CDR2 YSYEKL. CDR3 in DNA: TGCGCCAGCAGCCAAGATACCACAGGAGCCTACGAGCAGTACTTC. Translated: CASSQDTTGAYEQYF.

This chain connects TRBV14 to TRBJ1-1, with D unclear. The CDR3 covers 12 residues. Germline loops: CDR1 SGHDN, CDR2 FVKESK. V gave up 0 bases and J gave up 11 bases, with 10 bases separating them. The CDR3 DNA follows: TGTGCCAGCAGCCAAGACAGGTTGGATGCTTTCTTT. It codes for CASSQDRLDAFF.

The rearrangement uses TRBV19 and TRBJ1-5; D is uncertain. Germline V lookup: CDR1 LNHDA, CDR2 SQIVND (reference sequence). This CDR3 spans 15 amino acids. V was trimmed by 3 bases and J by 3 bases, leaving 12 bases between them. CDR3 region: CASSINGGPNQPQHF. The DNA for the CDR3 is TGTGCCAGTAGTATTAACGGAGGCCCCAATCAGCCCCAGCATTTT.

This chain links TRBV6-5 with TRBJ1-2; 8 nucleotides match TRBD1. Germline V gene sequence: CDR1 MNHEY, CDR2 SVGAGI. V lost 2 bases to trimming and J lost 6 bases; unmatched junction nucleotides: 5. The CDR3 is 14 residues long. The chain's CDR3 is CASSYADRGDGYTF. The CDR3 DNA reads TGTGCCAGCAGTTACGCCGACAGGGGCGATGGCTACACCTTC.

This chain uses TRBV11-2 with TRBJ2-3; D may be TRBD2 (6 bases). The CDR3 is made up of 16 amino acids. Germline V CDR1 and CDR2: SGHAT, FQNNGV. Trimming pared 1 base from V and 4 bases from J, leaving 15 bases between. CDR3 protein: CASSLGGDGGADTQYF. Here the CDR3 DNA reads TGTGCCAGCAGCTTAGGCGGGGACGGGGGTGCAGATACGCAGTATTTT.

The gene calls are TRBV4-3 and TRBJ2-1; maybe TRBD2 (6 bases). From germline, CDR1 is LGHNA and CDR2 YSLEER. This CDR3 is built from 17 residues. V was trimmed by 0 bases and J by 3 bases, leaving 15 bases between them. CDR3 in DNA: TGCGCCAGCAGCCAAGACCGTGAGGCAGCGGGCTACAATGAGCAGTTCTTC. It translates to CASSQDREAAGYNEQFF.

The chain joins TRBV6-5 to TRBJ1-2, with TRBD1 as a possible D gene (5 bases). Trimming shortened V by 2 bases and J by 2 bases, and 12 bases separated the two germline ends. Germline V CDR1 and CDR2: MNHEY, SVGAGI. The CDR3 contains 15 residues. The CDR3 bases are TGTGCCAGCAGTTACCCCACACGGGGGAACTATGGCTACACCTTC. This gives the protein CASSYPTRGNYGYTF.

The chain couples TRBV2 to TRBJ1-1; no definite D call. V gave up 6 bases and J gave up 7 bases, with 9 bases separating them. The CDR3 contains 11 residues. Germline V gives CDR1 SNHLY, CDR2 FYNNEI. CDR3: CASRILGEAFF. The CDR3 region has the DNA TGTGCCAGCAGGATCCTCGGTGAAGCTTTCTTT. Full variable domain (outside the CDR3, taken from reference TRBV2 and TRBJ1-1): EPEVTQTPSHQVTQMGQEVILRCVPISNHLYFYWYRQILGQKVEFLVSFYNNEISEKSEIFDDQFSVERPDGSNFTLKIRSTKLEDSAMYFCASRILGEAFFGQGTRLTVV.

The chain carries TRBV19 and TRBJ2-7; tentatively, D is TRBD1 (5 bases). Between the trimmed V and J ends, which lost 9 bases and 4 bases, there was a span of 19 bases. The germline CDR1 and CDR2 sequences are LNHDA and SQIVND (reference sequence). The CDR3 covers 14 residues. The CDR3 region is CASRTSLEPYEQYF. In DNA, the CDR3 is TGTGCCAGCCGGACATCCCTCGAACCTTACGAGCAGTACTTC.

The chain links TRBV5-1 to TRBJ2-5, with 15 bases aligning to TRBD2. Trimming cost V 3 bases and J 3 bases; bases outside gene matches: 9. This CDR3 is 18 amino acids long. Germline lookup yields CDR1 SGHRS and CDR2 YFSETQ. CDR3 amino acids: CASSSGGTSGGRKETQYF. CDR3 nucleotides: TGCGCCAGCAGCTCGGGTGGGACTAGCGGGGGGCGGAAAGAGACCCAGTACTTC.

The J gene is TRBJ1-1, the V gene TRBV5-1, with D unresolved. The CDR3 sequence is 15 residues long. Germline assignment: CDR1 SGHRS and CDR2 YFSETQ. The V gene lost 5 bases and the J gene lost 4 bases, with 18 bases spanning the gap. CDR3 in amino acids: CASSSNGFLGTEAFF. The CDR3 nucleotides are TGCGCCAGCAGTTCCAACGGGTTTTTGGGCACTGAAGCTTTCTTT.

The CDR3 here is CASSFSVGELFF. The DNA for the CDR3 is TGCGCCAGCAGCTTTTCAGTCGGGGAGCTGTTTTTT. J is TRBJ2-2 and V is TRBV5-1; D gene ambiguous. From germline, CDR1 is SGHRS and CDR2 YFSETQ. V was cut by 2 bases and J by 7 bases, with 6 bases left in between. This CDR3 comprises 12 residues.

This chain uses TRBV19 with TRBJ2-3, with 9 bases that match TRBD1. Germline CDR1 is LNHDA and CDR2 is SQIVND (reference sequence). The CDR3 runs to 13 residues. Losses at the gene ends were 6 bases for V and 3 bases for J; bases not matched to a gene: 1. The CDR3 loop is CASRDRGTDTQYF. CDR3 DNA sequence: TGTGCCAGTAGGGACAGGGGAACAGATACGCAGTATTTT.

V usage is TRBV10-3 and J usage is TRBJ1-5; 7 nucleotides agree with TRBD1. V lost 2 bases, J lost 6 bases, and 1 base stayed unmatched. The CDR3 length is 13 residues. Germline assignment: CDR1 ENHRY and CDR2 SYGVKD. The CDR3 spells CAISEAGGQPQHF. CDR3 bases: TGTGCCATCAGTGAGGCAGGGGGTCAGCCCCAGCATTTT.

The rearrangement joins TRBV29-1 to TRBJ2-2, with 7 bases that match TRBD1. V shed 6 bases and J 7 bases; nucleotides not matched to a gene: 5. CDR1 and CDR2 (germline): SQVTM, ANQGSEA. The CDR3 sequence is 12 residues long. The CDR3 reads CSVNAGGGELFF. The CDR3 DNA reads as TGCAGCGTCAACGCAGGGGGCGGGGAGCTGTTTTTT.

The V call is TRBV18, the J call TRBJ1-1, with TRBD1 matching 7 bases. Germline V gene sequence: CDR1 KGHSH, CDR2 LQKENI. The CDR3 has 14 residues. V lost 6 bases and J lost 0; bases outside the gene matches: 4. In DNA, the CDR3 is TGTGCCAGCTCCTCGGGACAGATGAACACTGAAGCTTTCTTT. Translating it yields CASSSGQMNTEAFF.

This clone was recorded a few times. The chain recombines TRBV29-1 with TRBJ1-2; 8 nucleotides line up with TRBD1. Trimming cost V 7 bases and J 5 bases; bases outside gene matches: 18. The CDR3 totals 16 residues. Per the germline V gene, CDR1 is SQVTM and CDR2 is ANQGSEA. CDR3 DNA sequence: TGCAGCGCCGGATCTGCAGGGGGCTCCCTTAGGTATGGCTACACCTTC. It encodes CSAGSAGGSLRYGYTF.

CDR3 sequence (DNA): TGTGCCAGCAGCTTAGAGGCGGGAGGGCAAGAGACCCAGTACTTC. Its protein product is CASSLEAGGQETQYF. The rearrangement links TRBV11-3 to TRBJ2-5, with 9 bases identical to TRBD2. Germline CDR1 and CDR2: SGHNT and YENEEA. The ends lost 0 bases at V and 2 bases at J; junction bases unmatched: 1. The CDR3 is 15 amino acids.

The rearrangement links TRBV5-1 to TRBJ1-3; no clear D gene. The CDR3 has 13 residues. V gave up 4 bases and J gave up 2 bases, with 7 bases separating them. CDR1 and CDR2 (germline): SGHRS, YFSETQ. The CDR3 protein is CASSTYPGNTIYF. The CDR3 nucleotides read TGCGCCAGCAGCACCTATCCTGGAAACACCATATATTTT. The complete variable domain, with remaining parts taken from reference TRBV5-1 and TRBJ1-3, reads KAGVTQTPRYLIKTRGQQVTLSCSPISGHRSVSWYQQTPGQGLQFLFEYFSETQRNKGNFPGRFSGRQFSNSRSEMNVSTLELGDSALYLCASSTYPGNTIYFGEGSWLTVV.

This chain uses TRBV6-4 with TRBJ2-3; a weak D match, TRBD2 (6 bases). Germline CDR1 and CDR2: MRHNA and SNTAGT. This CDR3 contains 14 residues. The V and J ends lost 6 bases and 1 base respectively, with 11 bases between them. The CDR3 region has the DNA TGTGCCAGCAGCCGGGACTCAGGCACAGATACGCAGTATTTT. This encodes CASSRDSGTDTQYF.